This TCR beta chain came from a study of blood T cell repertoires in COVID-19. TCRdb's table, derived via immunoSEQ multiplex PCR, lists solely in-frame clones and lacks some. The table records roughly 250,000 clones, roughly 80% of them present only once. Trimming cost V 0 bases and J 4 bases, with 7 bases left between them. The CDR3 runs 14 residues. Germline CDR1 is SGHRS and CDR2 is YFSETQ. This TCR was recovered from a woman in her 70s with acute or convalescent COVID-19. The sequenced material came from peripheral blood. The rearrangement joins TRBV5-1 to TRBJ1-4; D uncertain. The CDR3 sequence: CASSLGEYNEKLFF. In DNA, the CDR3 is TGCGCCAGCAGCTTGGGGGAGTATAATGAAAAACTGTTTTTT.